The rows below give T cell receptor beta chains drawn from one sample of a study of lymphopenia after photon versus proton radiotherapy. Clones were read by immunoSEQ multiplex PCR, and TCRdb kept only the in-frame ones, dropping some. The sample consists of about 160,000 clones, about 88% of them appearing once. The source material was peripheral blood, sampled from a patient treated with photon-based radiotherapy. All receptors come from a man aged 50-59 years with gastric cancer. The CDR3 runs from the conserved cysteine through the conserved F or W. D genes are given only for firm matches. Expanded clones are given a class, and other clones once, few, many or no size at all.

TRBV30	TRBD1	NA	15	TRBJ2-5	CAWSVPGQGRETQYF	TGTGCCTGGAGTGTACCAGGACAGGGACGGGAGACCCAGTACTTC
TRBV11-3	TRBD2	NA	15	TRBJ2-1	CASSPEGGSYNEQFF	TGTGCCAGCAGCCCAGAGGGAGGGTCCTACAATGAGCAGTTCTTC
TRBV30	NA	NA	13	TRBJ2-7	CAWGPGLRYEQYF	TGTGCCTGGGGCCCGGGACTCCGGTACGAGCAGTACTTC
TRBV18	NA	NA	15	TRBJ2-3	CASSPSGFATDTQYF	TGTGCCAGCTCACCTTCGGGATTCGCAACAGATACGCAGTATTTT
TRBV28	TRBD1	NA	17	TRBJ2-3	CASRGPATGVPTDTQYF	TGTGCCAGCAGGGGGCCGGCGACAGGGGTTCCCACAGATACGCAGTATTTT
TRBV11-2	NA	NA	13	TRBJ1-3	CASTLRTGNTIYF	TGTGCCAGCACCCTCAGAACTGGAAACACCATATATTTT
TRBV27	TRBD2	once	15	TRBJ2-3	CASSFPGGSTDTQYF	TGTGCCAGCAGTTTTCCGGGAGGCTCCACAGATACGCAGTATTTT
TRBV7-2	NA	NA	17	TRBJ2-4	CASSPPGRPLAKNIQYF	TGTGCCAGCAGCCCCCCGGGCAGACCCTTGGCCAAAAACATTCAGTACTTC
TRBV27	NA	once	12	TRBJ1-5	CASSPANQPQHF	TGTGCCAGCAGTCCGGCCAATCAGCCCCAGCATTTT
TRBV7-9	NA	once	14	TRBJ1-1	CASSLGGLGTEAFF	TGTGCCAGCAGCTTAGGGGGGCTTGGCACTGAAGCTTTCTTT